Sequencing of this TCR beta chain was carried out in a study of blood T cell repertoires in COVID-19. This table comes from immunoSEQ multiplex PCR, and its TCRdb copy is limited to in-frame clones, with some not included. The sample lists about 280,000 clones, 82% occurring once. This clone has more than one count but fewer than ten. In terms of age and location, participants ranged from about 18 to 95 years and lived in about two dozen US areas. This CDR3 is 14 amino acids long. The ends were cut back, 1 base at V and 6 bases at J, with 7 bases in the middle. Germline V gives CDR1 LGHDT, CDR2 YNNKEL (reference sequence).

The TCR originated in a man between 35 and 55 years old who had been exposed to COVID-19. Sequencing was carried out using PBMCs or T cells enriched from blood (not recorded which). This chain uses TRBV3-1 (or the pseudogene TRBV3-2) with TRBJ1-6; D is uncertain. The CDR3 region has the DNA TGTGCCAGCAGCCAAGTAACAGCTAATTCACCCCTCCACTTT. This translates into CASSQVTANSPLHF.